A selection of T cell receptor beta chains follows, all from one sample in a study of blood T cells in healthy people across ages. TCRdb processed the 5' RACE reads anew with MiXCR; each CDR3 protein has one entry. This repertoire shows hundreds of thousands of distinct CDR3 sequences, under 30% found once; its top ten account for approximately 14%. What was sequenced was blood. All receptors come from a woman aged 80 or over in good health. CDR3s include the opening cysteine and the closing phenylalanine or tryptophan. The D gene is left open where the match is weak. The size entry is marked missing in some rows and otherwise reads once, few, many or a size class.

D,J,size,V,DNA,CDR3
.,TRBJ1-4,.,TRBV6-5,TGTGCCAGCTCATACGTGCCCACAAACCGGGAGGATAAACTGTTTTTT,CASSYVPTNREDKLFF
.,TRBJ1-4,.,TRBV7-2,TGTGCCAGCAGCCCCATGGGGGGAAATGAAAAACTGTTTTTT,CASSPMGGNEKLFF
.,TRBJ2-6,.,TRBV12-5,TGTGCTAGTGGTTCTTCGGGACTCGTAGGCTCTGGGGCCAACGTCCTGACTTTC,CASGSSGLVGSGANVLTF
.,TRBJ1-4,many,TRBV27,TGTGCCAGCAGTATCGGGGGGACTAATGAAAAACTGTTTTTT,CASSIGGTNEKLFF
TRBD2,TRBJ2-3,.,TRBV20-1,TGCAGTGCACACGGTTCGGGGGGGCGAGATACGCAGTATTTT,CSAHGSGGRDTQYF
.,TRBJ2-7,.,TRBV5-1,TGCGCCAGCAGCTTGGGGGCAGGGTCGTGGGAGCAGTACTTC,CASSLGAGSWEQYF
TRBD1,TRBJ2-3,many,TRBV3-1,TGTGCCAGCAGCCCGGACAGGCTAGGGACGCAGTATTTT,CASSPDRLGTQYF
.,TRBJ2-1,once,TRBV5-1,TGCGCCAGCAGTCCAGTATCTACGGGACACGGCGAGCAGTTCTTC,CASSPVSTGHGEQFF
.,TRBJ1-3,.,TRBV28,TGTGCCAGCAGTGCAGGTATCTCTGGAAACACCATATATTTT,CASSAGISGNTIYF
TRBD1,TRBJ1-5,once,TRBV4-2,TGTGCCAGCAGCCAAGAGGGGACAGGTGACCATCAGCCCCAGCATTTT,CASSQEGTGDHQPQHF
.,TRBJ2-4,.,TRBV19,TGTGCCAGTAGTATAGCCAGGATGAGCAAAAACATTCAGTACTTC,CASSIARMSKNIQYF
.,TRBJ2-5,many,TRBV6-1,TGTGCCAGCAGTGAATTGAGGGGTTCGCAAGAGACCCAGTACTTC,CASSELRGSQETQYF
.,TRBJ1-2,.,TRBV2,TGTGCCAGCTCGGGCAGCGTTAACTATGGCTACACCTTC,CASSGSVNYGYTF
.,TRBJ1-1,many,TRBV20-1,TGCAGTGCTAGAGATTGGCAGAACACTGAAGCTTTCTTT,CSARDWQNTEAFF
.,TRBJ1-1,.,TRBV18,TGTGCCAGCTCACTCGACAGACTCACTGAAGCTTTCTTT,CASSLDRLTEAFF
.,TRBJ2-3,many,TRBV20-1,TGCAGTGCTAGTTACACAGATACGCAGTATTTT,CSASYTDTQYF
.,TRBJ1-2,many,TRBV12-3/TRBV12-4,TGTGCCAGCAGGGGACGGGGTGGCTACACCTTC,CASRGRGGYTF
.,TRBJ2-5,many,TRBV20-1,TGCAGTGCTAATGACTGGCAAGAGACCCAGTACTTC,CSANDWQETQYF
TRBD2,TRBJ2-1,.,TRBV6-2/TRBV6-3,TGTGCCAGCACCCTCATAGCGGGGGCCCACAATGAGCAGTTCTTC,CASTLIAGAHNEQFF
TRBD1,TRBJ2-7,few,TRBV28,TGTGCCAGCGTCCCCATCGACAGGGTCTCCTACAATGAGCAGTACTTC,CASVPIDRVSYNEQYF